The rows below give T cell receptor beta chains drawn from one sample of a study of shared clonotypes between healthy human individuals. Clones were sequenced by immunoSEQ multiplex PCR, and TCRdb holds only the in-frame ones, with some missing. The sample consists of 450,000 to 600,000 clones, less than 80% of them appearing once. The sample comprised PBMCs. Source of these receptors: a woman aged 40 to 50 in good health. Some clones in this sample may be carry-over from other donors' samples. Both conserved end residues are part of each CDR3. The order of the fields is J gene, V gene, D gene, clone size, CDR3 protein, CDR3 DNA. The D gene is left open where the match is weak. Where a row states a size, it is once, few, many or the class of an expanded clone; other rows omit it.

J: TRBJ2-1
V: TRBV27
D: TRBD2
size: .
CDR3: CASSSPWVAGAYNEQFF
DNA: TGTGCCAGCAGTTCCCCCTGGGTAGCGGGAGCCTACAATGAGCAGTTCTTC

J: TRBJ2-2
V: TRBV29-1
D: .
size: .
CDR3: CSARDSPSGGELFF
DNA: TGCAGCGCACGGGACTCTCCTTCCGGCGGGGAGCTGTTTTTT

J: TRBJ2-7
V: TRBV2
D: TRBD2
size: few
CDR3: CASRLAGTYEQYF
DNA: TGTGCCAGCAGACTAGCGGGGACCTACGAGCAGTACTTC

J: TRBJ2-1
V: TRBV5-6
D: TRBD1
size: .
CDR3: CASSLVDRGLMYNEQFF
DNA: TGTGCCAGCAGCTTGGTGGACAGGGGGTTAATGTACAATGAGCAGTTCTTC

J: TRBJ2-2
V: TRBV13
D: .
size: .
CDR3: CASSLRRDRDTGELFF
DNA: TGTGCCAGCAGCCTCCGGCGGGATAGAGACACCGGGGAGCTGTTTTTT

J: TRBJ1-4
V: TRBV14
D: .
size: .
CDR3: CASSQVSPVATNEKLFF
DNA: TGTGCCAGCAGCCAAGTGTCTCCGGTCGCAACTAATGAAAAACTGTTTTTT

J: TRBJ2-2
V: TRBV4-1
D: TRBD1
size: .
CDR3: CASSQERSRTGKDTGELFF
DNA: TGCGCCAGCAGCCAAGAACGCTCCCGGACAGGGAAGGACACCGGGGAGCTGTTTTTT

J: TRBJ2-3
V: TRBV6-6
D: TRBD2
size: once
CDR3: CASSYSLAGAGTQYF
DNA: TGTGCCAGCAGTTACTCTCTAGCGGGGGCAGGTACGCAGTATTTT

J: TRBJ2-2
V: TRBV7-2
D: .
size: .
CDR3: CASSLYTGTGELFF
DNA: TGTGCCAGCAGCTTATATACAGGGACCGGGGAGCTGTTTTTT

J: TRBJ1-2
V: TRBV13
D: .
size: .
CDR3: CASSFGAFGNYGYTF
DNA: TGTGCCAGCAGCTTCGGGGCGTTTGGAAACTATGGCTACACCTTC

J: TRBJ2-5
V: TRBV7-3
D: .
size: .
CDR3: CASSSGFGQETQYF
DNA: TGTGCCAGCAGCTCCGGGTTCGGCCAAGAGACCCAGTACTTC

J: TRBJ2-7
V: TRBV7-8
D: .
size: .
CDR3: CASSPPAGEQYF
DNA: TGTGCCAGCAGCCCTCCGGCCGGGGAGCAGTACTTC

J: TRBJ2-1
V: TRBV5-8
D: .
size: .
CDR3: CASRPIIRVEQFF
DNA: TGTGCCAGCAGGCCTATAATCCGGGTTGAGCAGTTCTTC

J: TRBJ2-1
V: TRBV7-2
D: TRBD1
size: .
CDR3: CASSHDRGQNNEQFF
DNA: TGTGCCAGCAGCCATGACAGGGGGCAAAACAATGAGCAGTTCTTC

J: TRBJ2-2
V: TRBV11-2
D: .
size: few
CDR3: CASSRDSTNTGELFF
DNA: TGTGCCAGCAGTAGGGACTCAACGAACACCGGGGAGCTGTTTTTT

J: TRBJ2-2
V: TRBV6-5
D: TRBD2
size: .
CDR3: CASSSSGGNTGELFF
DNA: TGTGCCAGCAGTTCTAGCGGGGGGAACACCGGGGAGCTGTTTTTT

J: TRBJ2-7
V: TRBV5-1
D: .
size: .
CDR3: CASSSLTSSYEQYF
DNA: TGCGCCAGCAGCTCACTGACAAGCTCCTACGAGCAGTACTTC

J: TRBJ2-2
V: TRBV7-3
D: .
size: .
CDR3: CASSQSHAGELFF
DNA: TGTGCCAGCAGTCAATCGCACGCCGGGGAGCTGTTTTTT

J: TRBJ2-1
V: TRBV7-3
D: TRBD2
size: .
CDR3: CASSLGAGGGNEQFF
DNA: TGTGCCAGCAGCCTCGGAGCGGGGGGCGGCAATGAGCAGTTCTTC

J: TRBJ2-1
V: TRBV7-2
D: .
size: .
CDR3: CASSLGAQEQFF
DNA: TGTGCCAGCAGCTTAGGAGCTCAAGAGCAGTTCTTC

J: TRBJ2-7
V: TRBV27
D: TRBD1
size: .
CDR3: CASSLWGQGAQQYF
DNA: TGTGCCAGCAGTTTATGGGGGCAGGGGGCGCAGCAGTACTTC

J: TRBJ2-1
V: TRBV27
D: .
size: .
CDR3: CASSLAAYNEQFF
DNA: TGTGCCAGCAGTTTAGCAGCCTACAATGAGCAGTTCTTC

J: TRBJ2-7
V: TRBV10-3
D: TRBD2
size: .
CDR3: CAISKGLAGGEQYF
DNA: TGTGCCATTTCGAAGGGACTAGCGGGAGGCGAGCAGTACTTC

J: TRBJ1-4
V: TRBV5-6
D: .
size: .
CDR3: CASSLIGASNEKLFF
DNA: TGTGCCAGCAGCTTGATCGGGGCCTCTAATGAAAAACTGTTTTTT

J: TRBJ2-1
V: TRBV11-2
D: .
size: .
CDR3: CASSLLAGGPNEQFF
DNA: TGTGCCAGCAGCTTACTAGCAGGTGGTCCCAATGAGCAGTTCTTC

J: TRBJ2-7
V: TRBV30
D: TRBD1
size: .
CDR3: CAWSLGTALYEQYF
DNA: TGTGCCTGGAGTCTGGGGACAGCCCTCTACGAGCAGTACTTC

J: TRBJ1-5
V: TRBV6-1
D: .
size: .
CDR3: CASSDGYSNQPQHF
DNA: TGTGCCAGCAGTGATGGTTATAGCAATCAGCCCCAGCATTTT

J: TRBJ2-5
V: TRBV27
D: TRBD2
size: .
CDR3: CASSLWGEGETQYF
DNA: TGTGCCAGCAGTTTATGGGGGGAGGGCGAGACCCAGTACTTC

J: TRBJ2-1
V: TRBV29-1
D: .
size: once
CDR3: CSVLRDSSGEQFF
DNA: TGCAGCGTTCTCCGGGACTCCTCGGGTGAGCAGTTCTTC

J: TRBJ1-2
V: TRBV29-1
D: .
size: few
CDR3: CSVAGYNYGYTF
DNA: TGCAGCGTTGCGGGCTACAACTATGGCTACACCTTC

J: TRBJ2-7
V: TRBV5-4
D: .
size: .
CDR3: CASSLYGVTYEQYF
DNA: TGTGCCAGCAGCTTGTACGGCGTAACCTACGAGCAGTACTTC

J: TRBJ2-2
V: TRBV7-7
D: TRBD1
size: .
CDR3: CASSLAGQGLTGELFF
DNA: TGTGCTAGCAGCTTAGCAGGACAGGGTCTCACCGGGGAGCTGTTTTTT